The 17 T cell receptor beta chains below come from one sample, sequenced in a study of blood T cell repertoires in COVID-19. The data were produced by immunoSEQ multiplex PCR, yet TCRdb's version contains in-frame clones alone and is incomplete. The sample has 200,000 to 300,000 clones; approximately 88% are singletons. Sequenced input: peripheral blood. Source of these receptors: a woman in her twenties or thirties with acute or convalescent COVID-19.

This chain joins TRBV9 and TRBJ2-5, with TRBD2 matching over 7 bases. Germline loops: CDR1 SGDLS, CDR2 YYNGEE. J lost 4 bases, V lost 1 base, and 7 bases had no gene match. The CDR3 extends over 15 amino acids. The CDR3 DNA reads TGTGCCAGCAGCGTAATGGCGGGAGCCTTAGAGACCCAGTACTTC. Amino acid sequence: CASSVMAGALETQYF.

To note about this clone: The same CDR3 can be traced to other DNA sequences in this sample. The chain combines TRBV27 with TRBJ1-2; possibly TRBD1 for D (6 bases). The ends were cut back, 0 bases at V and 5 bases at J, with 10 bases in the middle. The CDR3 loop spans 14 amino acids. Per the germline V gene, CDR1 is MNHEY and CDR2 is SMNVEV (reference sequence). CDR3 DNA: TGTGCCAGCAGTTTATCCAGGGGCGGGTATGGCTACACCTTC. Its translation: CASSLSRGGYGYTF.

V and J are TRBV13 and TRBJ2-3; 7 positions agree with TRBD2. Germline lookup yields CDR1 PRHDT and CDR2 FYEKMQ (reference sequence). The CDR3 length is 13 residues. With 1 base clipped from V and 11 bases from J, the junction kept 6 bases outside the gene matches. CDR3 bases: TGTGCCAGCAGCTTAGAGAGCGGGACGGAGCAGTATTTT. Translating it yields CASSLESGTEQYF.

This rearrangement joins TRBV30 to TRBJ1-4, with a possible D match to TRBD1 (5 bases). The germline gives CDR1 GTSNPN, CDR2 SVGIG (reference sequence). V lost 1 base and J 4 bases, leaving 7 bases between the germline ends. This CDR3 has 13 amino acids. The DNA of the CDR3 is TGTGCCTGGAGTGGACAGTTTAATGAAAAACTGTTTTTT. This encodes CAWSGQFNEKLFF.

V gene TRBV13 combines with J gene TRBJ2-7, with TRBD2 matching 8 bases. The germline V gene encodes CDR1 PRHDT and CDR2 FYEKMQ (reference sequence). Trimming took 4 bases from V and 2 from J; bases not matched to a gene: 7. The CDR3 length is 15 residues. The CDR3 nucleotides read TGTGCCAGCAGCTCTCAAGCGGGAGACCCCTACGAGCAGTACTTC. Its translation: CASSSQAGDPYEQYF.

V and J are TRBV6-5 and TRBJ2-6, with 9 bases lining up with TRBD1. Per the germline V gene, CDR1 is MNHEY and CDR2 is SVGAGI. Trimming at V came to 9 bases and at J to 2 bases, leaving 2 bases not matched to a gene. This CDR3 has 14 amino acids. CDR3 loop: CARGTGTGANVLTF. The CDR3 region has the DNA TGTGCCAGGGGGACAGGGACTGGGGCCAACGTCCTGACTTTC.

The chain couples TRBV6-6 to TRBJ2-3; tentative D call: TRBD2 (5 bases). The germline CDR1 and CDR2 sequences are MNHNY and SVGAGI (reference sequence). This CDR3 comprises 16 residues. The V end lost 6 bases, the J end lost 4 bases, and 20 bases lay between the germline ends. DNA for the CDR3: TGTGCCAGCAGCACCAGCACTAGTAGCTTGGCAGATACGCAGTATTTT. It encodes CASSTSTSSLADTQYF.

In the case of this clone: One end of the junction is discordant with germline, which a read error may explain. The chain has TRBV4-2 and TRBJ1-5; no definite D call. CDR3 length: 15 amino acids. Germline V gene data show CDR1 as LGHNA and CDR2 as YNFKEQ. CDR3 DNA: TGTGCCAGCACCAAAAACCGGGCAGCGGATCAACCCCAGCATTTT. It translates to CASTKNRAADQPQHF.

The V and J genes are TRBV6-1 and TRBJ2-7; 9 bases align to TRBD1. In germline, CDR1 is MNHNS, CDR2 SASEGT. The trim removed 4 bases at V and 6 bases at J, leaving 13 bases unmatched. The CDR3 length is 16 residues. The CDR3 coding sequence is TGTGCCAGCAGTGTTATTTCCGGGACAGGGCTCGTCGAGCAGTACTTC. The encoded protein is CASSVISGTGLVEQYF.

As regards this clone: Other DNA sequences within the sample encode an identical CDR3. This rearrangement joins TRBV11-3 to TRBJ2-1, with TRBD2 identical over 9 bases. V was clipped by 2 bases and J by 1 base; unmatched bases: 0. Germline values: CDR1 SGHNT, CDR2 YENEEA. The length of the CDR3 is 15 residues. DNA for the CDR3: TGTGCCAGCAGCTTAAGCGGGGGGTCCTACAATGAGCAGTTCTTC. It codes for CASSLSGGSYNEQFF.

The CDR3 reads CASSRLVRASYEQYF. Written as DNA, the CDR3 is TGTGCCAGCAGCCGACTCGTCAGGGCCTCCTACGAGCAGTACTTC. The genes are TRBV27 and TRBJ2-7; D perhaps matches TRBD1 (5 bases). Germline-derived CDR1 and CDR2 are MNHEY and SMNVEV (reference sequence). The V end was cut by 6 bases, the J end by 0 bases, with 15 bases between. The CDR3 runs to 15 residues.

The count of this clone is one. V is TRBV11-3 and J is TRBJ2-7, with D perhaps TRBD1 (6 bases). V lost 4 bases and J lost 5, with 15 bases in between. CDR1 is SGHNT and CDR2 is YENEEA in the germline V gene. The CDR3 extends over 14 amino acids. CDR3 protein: CASSSNQGWDEQYF. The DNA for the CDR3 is TGTGCCAGCAGCTCCAATCAGGGGTGGGACGAGCAGTACTTC.

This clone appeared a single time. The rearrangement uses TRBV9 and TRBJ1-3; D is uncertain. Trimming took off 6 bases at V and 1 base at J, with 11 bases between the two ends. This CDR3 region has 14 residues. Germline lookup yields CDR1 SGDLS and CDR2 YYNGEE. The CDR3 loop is CASNPSRSGNTIYF. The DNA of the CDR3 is TGTGCCAGCAACCCCTCCAGGTCTGGAAACACCATATATTTT.

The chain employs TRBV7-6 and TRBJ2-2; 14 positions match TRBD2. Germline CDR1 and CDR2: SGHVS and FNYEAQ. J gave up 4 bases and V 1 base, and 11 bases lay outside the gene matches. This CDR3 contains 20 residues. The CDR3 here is CASSLVVRLAGGPVTGELFF. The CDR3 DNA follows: TGTGCCAGCAGCTTAGTGGTGCGACTAGCGGGAGGGCCCGTCACCGGGGAGCTGTTTTTT.

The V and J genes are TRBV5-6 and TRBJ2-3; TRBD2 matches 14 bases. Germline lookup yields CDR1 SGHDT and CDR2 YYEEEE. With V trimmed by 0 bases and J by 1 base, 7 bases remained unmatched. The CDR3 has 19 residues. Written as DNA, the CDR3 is TGTGCCAGCAGCTTGGTGGGACTAGCGGGGGCGGGCCGCACAGATACGCAGTATTTT. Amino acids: CASSLVGLAGAGRTDTQYF. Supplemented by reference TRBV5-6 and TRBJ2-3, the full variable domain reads DAGVTQSPTHLIKTRGQQVTLRCSPKSGHDTVSWYQQALGQGPQFIFQYYEEEERQRGNFPDRFSGHQFPNYSSELNVNALLLGDSALYLCASSLVGLAGAGRTDTQYFGPGTRLTVL.

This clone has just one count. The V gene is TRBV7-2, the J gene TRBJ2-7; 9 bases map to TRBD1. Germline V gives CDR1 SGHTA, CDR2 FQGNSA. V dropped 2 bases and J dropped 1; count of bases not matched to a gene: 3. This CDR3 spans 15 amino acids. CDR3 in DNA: TGTGCCAGCAGCTTAAGGGGGACAGGGTCCTACGAGCAGTACTTC. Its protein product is CASSLRGTGSYEQYF.

The CDR3 DNA reads as TGTGCCAGCAATGAGGCAGGGGTGGGCACTGAAGCTTTCTTT. Translation gives CASNEAGVGTEAFF. The gene calls are TRBV9 and TRBJ1-1; D may be TRBD1 (6 bases). V was cut by 6 bases and J by 4 bases, with 16 bases left in between. CDR1 is SGDLS, CDR2 YYNGEE, per germline. The CDR3 extends over 14 amino acids. Supplemented by reference TRBV9 and TRBJ1-1, the full variable domain reads DSGVTQTPKHLITATGQRVTLRCSPRSGDLSVYWYQQSLDQGLQFLIQYYNGEERAKGNILERFSAQQFPDLHSELNLSSLELGDSALYFCASNEAGVGTEAFFGQGTRLTVV.